This T cell receptor beta chain was captured by sequencing in a study of graft-versus-host responses after intestinal transplantation. Study in general: Recipients were all induced with anti-thymocyte globulin, then given tacrolimus and steroids for roughly 3 years. Study outcomes and limitations: Peak circulating GvH clone levels were associated with early post-transplant HvG declines.

Assay: immunoSEQ multiplex PCR; the TCRdb copy retains only in-frame clones and omits some. Altogether about 88,000 clones are present, about 94% being singletons, with the ten largest covering over 0.15%. As for this clone: Its antigen is not identified.

This sample comprised unstimulated CD4+ T cells sorted from spleen or lymph node cells, obtained before transplant. The clonotype was recovered from a human donor who was the organ donor for an intestinal transplant.

The CDR3: CASSLIAQVGTEAFF. The CDR3 DNA reads TGTGCCAGCAGCTTAATCGCCCAGGTTGGAACTGAAGCTTTCTTT. This chain links TRBV7-9 with TRBJ1-1; no definite D call. V was shortened by 2 bases and J by 5 bases, with 15 bases between the two germline ends. CDR3 length: 15 residues. Germline CDR1 and CDR2: SEHNR and FQNEAQ (reference sequence).